A selection of T cell receptor beta chains follows, all from one sample in a study of CD8 T cells in ankylosing spondylitis. TCRdb re-called the 5' RACE reads through MiXCR, storing one row per CDR3 protein. This sample carries some 330,000 distinct CDR3 sequences, 8% of them seen once, and the ten largest clones take more than 14%. Source material: blood, either unsorted or a sorted T cell fraction (not recorded which). The receptor source for this set is a male donor with ankylosing spondylitis. CDR3s include the opening cysteine and the closing phenylalanine or tryptophan. The D gene is left open where the match is weak. Some rows have no size entry. The others give once, few or many, or a class for an expanded clone.

many	TRBV7-8	14	TRBD1	TRBJ1-3	TGTGCCAGCAGCCGCACCACAGGGGGCAACACCATATATTTT	CASSRTTGGNTIYF
NA	TRBV5-1	14	NA	TRBJ2-3	TGCGCCAGCAGCTTGTCACTTCCCGCAGATACGCAGTATTTT	CASSLSLPADTQYF
many	TRBV29-1	13	NA	TRBJ2-1	TGCAGCGTTGGGACTTTAGCCCGCCATGAGCAGTTCTTC	CSVGTLARHEQFF
many	TRBV4-1	14	NA	TRBJ1-1	TGCGCCAGCAGGTCTGTCACCATGAACACTGAAGCTTTCTTT	CASRSVTMNTEAFF
few	TRBV27	17	TRBD2	TRBJ2-4	TGTGCCAGCAGTTTAGCGGGAGTTTTGTCTGGCGGAAACATTCAGTACTTC	CASSLAGVLSGGNIQYF
few	TRBV27	16	TRBD2	TRBJ2-1	TGTGCCAGCAGTCAGAGCGGGAGGGCCGGTAACAATGAGCAGTTCTTC	CASSQSGRAGNNEQFF
few	TRBV3-1	15	TRBD2	TRBJ2-5	TGTGCCAGCAGCCAAGACCTAGCGGGAGTGAAGACCCAGTACTTC	CASSQDLAGVKTQYF
few	TRBV14	13	NA	TRBJ1-6	TGTGCCAGCAGGGTAGTGGATAATTCACCCCTCCACTTT	CASRVVDNSPLHF
NA	TRBV18	15	NA	TRBJ1-4	TGTGCCAGCTCCAGCGGAAACGCAGCTAATGAAAAACTGTTTTTT	CASSSGNAANEKLFF
few	TRBV4-3	16	NA	TRBJ2-2	TGCGCCAGCAGCCGGAGCGGGACAGGGAACACCGGGGAGCTGTTTTTT	CASSRSGTGNTGELFF
few	TRBV7-8	15	NA	TRBJ1-5	TGTGCCAGCAGCTTACGCCTTCAGGGGTATCAGCCCCAGCATTTT	CASSLRLQGYQPQHF
few	TRBV7-6	18	NA	TRBJ2-1	TGTGCCAGCAGCTTTAGCGCGCCGGACAGATTGTCTAGCAATGAGCAGTTCTTC	CASSFSAPDRLSSNEQFF
NA	TRBV24-1	16	NA	TRBJ2-7	TGTGCCACCAGTGATTTGCTCGACGTGAGCTCCTACGAGCAGTACTTC	CATSDLLDVSSYEQYF
NA	TRBV5-1	14	NA	TRBJ2-5	TGCGCCAGCAGCTTGCGCCCCCTGGCGGGGTCCCAGTACTTC	CASSLRPLAGSQYF
NA	TRBV11-2	16	NA	TRBJ2-4	TGTGCCAGCAGCTCCTCGGGTCCTTCCTTAAACAACATTCAGTACTTC	CASSSSGPSLNNIQYF
few	TRBV2	15	TRBD2	TRBJ2-1	TGTGCCAGCAGGCAGCTAGCGGGAGGGCCCGGGGAGCAGTTCTTC	CASRQLAGGPGEQFF
few	TRBV20-1	18	NA	TRBJ2-1	TGCAGTGCTAGTAGGGGGGAGGCCCCTATCCCCTCCTACAATGAGCAGTTCTTC	CSASRGEAPIPSYNEQFF
NA	TRBV27	16	TRBD2	TRBJ2-3	TGTGCCAGCTCGAGTTTTATGGCGGGAGGGCCGGATACGCAGTATTTT	CASSSFMAGGPDTQYF